The T cell receptor beta chain described here comes from a study of PD-1 blockade in mismatch repair-deficient tumors. This clone appeared a few times. The method was immunoSEQ multiplex PCR; TCRdb's version includes in-frame clones alone and lacks a portion of them. The table includes about 130,000 clones, around nine tenths detected once. The starting material was peripheral blood, obtained approximately 72 weeks after starting pembrolizumab. This TCR was sampled from an adult with mismatch repair-deficient cancer.

The CDR3 protein is CASGQGFTGELFF. In DNA, the CDR3 is TGTGCCAGTGGACAGGGGTTCACCGGGGAGCTGTTTTTT. This chain connects TRBV2 to TRBJ2-2, with 9 bases lining up with TRBD1. Losses at the gene ends were 9 bases for V and 4 bases for J; bases not matched to a gene: 3. The germline V gene encodes CDR1 SNHLY and CDR2 FYNNEI. There are 13 residues in the CDR3.